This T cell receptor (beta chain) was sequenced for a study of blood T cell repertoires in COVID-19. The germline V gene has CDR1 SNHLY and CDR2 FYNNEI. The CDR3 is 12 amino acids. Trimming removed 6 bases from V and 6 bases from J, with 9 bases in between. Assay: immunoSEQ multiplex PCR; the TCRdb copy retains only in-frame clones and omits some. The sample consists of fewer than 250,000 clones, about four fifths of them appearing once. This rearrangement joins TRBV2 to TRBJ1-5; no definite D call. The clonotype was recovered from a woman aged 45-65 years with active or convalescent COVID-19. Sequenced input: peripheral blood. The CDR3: CASRGGLQPQHF. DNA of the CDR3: TGTGCCAGCAGGGGAGGACTTCAGCCCCAGCATTTT.